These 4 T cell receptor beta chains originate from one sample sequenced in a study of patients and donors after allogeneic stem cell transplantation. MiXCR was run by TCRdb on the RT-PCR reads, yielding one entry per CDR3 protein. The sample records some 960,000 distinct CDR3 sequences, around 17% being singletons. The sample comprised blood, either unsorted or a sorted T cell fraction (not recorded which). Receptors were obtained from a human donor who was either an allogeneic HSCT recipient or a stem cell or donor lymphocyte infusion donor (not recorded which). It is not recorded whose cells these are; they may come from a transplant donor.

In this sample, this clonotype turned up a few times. CDR3 sequence: CASSQDGRGGNTEAFF. The CDR3 DNA sequence: TGCGCCAGCAGCCAAGATGGCAGGGGGGGTAACACTGAAGCTTTCTTT. The chain links TRBV4-1 to TRBJ1-1; 7 bases agree with TRBD1. Germline V gene sequence: CDR1 MGHRA, CDR2 YSYEKL. V lost 0 bases, J lost 2 bases, and 6 bases stayed unmatched. This CDR3 comprises 16 residues.

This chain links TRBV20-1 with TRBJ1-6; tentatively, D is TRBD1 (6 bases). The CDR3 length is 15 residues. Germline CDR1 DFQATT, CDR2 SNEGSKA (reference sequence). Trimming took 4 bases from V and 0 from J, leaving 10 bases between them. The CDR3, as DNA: TGCAGTGCTACACAGGGCAGCTCCTATAATTCACCCCTCCACTTT. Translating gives CSATQGSSYNSPLHF.

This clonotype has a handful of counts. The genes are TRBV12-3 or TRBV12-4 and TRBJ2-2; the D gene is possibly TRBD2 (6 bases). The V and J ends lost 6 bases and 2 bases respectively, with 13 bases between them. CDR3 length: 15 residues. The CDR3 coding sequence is TGTGCCAGCAGGGGACCTAGCGTAAACACCGGGGAGCTGTTTTTT. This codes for CASRGPSVNTGELFF.

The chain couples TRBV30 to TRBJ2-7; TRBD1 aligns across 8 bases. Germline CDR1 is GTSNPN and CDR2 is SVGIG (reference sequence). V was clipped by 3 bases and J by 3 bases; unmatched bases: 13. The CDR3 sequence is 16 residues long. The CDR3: CAWRGLTGTGNYEQYF. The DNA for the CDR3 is TGTGCCTGGAGGGGACTGACCGGGACAGGAAACTACGAGCAGTACTTC. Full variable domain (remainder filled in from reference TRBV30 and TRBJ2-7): SQTIHQWPATLVQPVGSPLSLECTVEGTSNPNLYWYRQAAGRGLQLLFYSVGIGQISSEVPQNLSASRPQDRQFILSSKKLLLSDSGFYLCAWRGLTGTGNYEQYFGPGTRLTVT.